Sequencing of this TCR beta chain was carried out in a study of cytomegalovirus exposure and HLA in healthy donors. Study-level findings and limits: The productive fraction for most TCR beta V segments was about 90% or about 30% in an earlier analysis.

Germline lookup yields CDR1 SGDLS and CDR2 YYNGEE. Trimming cost V 0 bases and J 8 bases; bases outside gene matches: 10. There are 15 residues in the CDR3. Note on this clone: Its antigen is not known.

The PCR had 60 Vbeta and 13 Jbeta primers. Using immunoSEQ multiplex PCR, the repertoire was profiled, and TCRdb retains in-frame clones only, with some absent. The sample has some 150,000 clones, around 77% seen once. This chain uses TRBV9 with TRBJ1-2, with 7 bases matching TRBD1. The origin of this receptor is a woman under 40 in good health and CMV-seropositive. The sequencing input was PBMCs. The CDR3 sequence is CASSVEPDRVYGYTF. As DNA, the CDR3 is TGTGCCAGCAGCGTAGAGCCTGACAGGGTATACGGCTACACCTTC.